The TCR beta chain described here comes from a study of a mutant IDH1 vaccine in newly diagnosed glioma. Study-wide context: Eight vaccine injections were given to patients in weeks 1, 3, 5, 7, 11, 15, 19 and 23.

Germline V gene lookup returns CDR1 LNHDA and CDR2 SQIVND (reference sequence). The V end was cut by 1 base, the J end by 3 bases, with 1 base between. The CDR3 consists of 12 residues. Concerning this clone itself: Its antigen is unknown.

The time point denotes: week 11, during vaccination. The investigators gave 300 ug of mutant IDH1 20-mer peptide in each vaccine dose, together with topical imiquimod. The study enrolled donors with new WHO grade 3 or 4 IDH1-mutant, ATRX-lost astrocytomas. Libraries were prepared by immunoSEQ multiplex PCR; TCRdb keeps only in-frame clonotypes and omits some of them. The profile covers some 120,000 clones, with just under 80% appearing a single time and 4.5% to 6% taken by the ten largest. This sequence joins TRBV19 and TRBJ1-3; D remains ambiguous. This sequence was found in a man aged 35 to 55 with glioma. Sequenced material: PBMCs, taken from a glioma patient whose treatment included an IDH1 peptide vaccine. The CDR3 protein is CASSIGGNTIYF. In DNA, the CDR3 is TGTGCCAGTAGTATAGGTGGAAACACCATATATTTT.